This T cell receptor beta chain came from a study of T cell responses to AZD1222 COVID-19 vaccine. Study-wide background: Second-dose recipients at about 4 or about 12 weeks were treated as one pooled group.

Study-wide findings and caveats: The donors showed a predominance of white British ancestry and of females, with possible underestimation of clonal diversity.

To note about this clone: The antigen is unknown.

Produced via immunoSEQ multiplex PCR; TCRdb's table is partial and in-frame only. There are just under 100,000 clones in the sample; around nine tenths occur only once, and 2.5% to 3% lies in the top ten. CDR1 and CDR2 (germline): SGHRS, YFSETQ. The CDR3 contains 14 residues. Trimming took off 4 bases at V and 6 bases at J, with 13 bases between the two ends. The receptor was derived from an adult in good health. The starting material was peripheral blood, obtained on day 0 of AZD1222 vaccination. The V and J genes are TRBV5-1 and TRBJ2-2, with D perhaps matching TRBD2 (6 bases). The DNA for the CDR3 is TGCGCCAGCAGCCGGAACGGGGGAGCCGGGGAGCTGTTTTTT. Translated, it gives CASSRNGGAGELFF.